What follows are 2 T cell receptor beta chains derived from one specimen sequenced in a study of T cell repertoires in cytomegalovirus infection. TCRdb redid the calling of the reads with MiXCR, one entry per CDR3 protein. The data hold around 270,000 distinct CDR3 sequences, with approximately 8.3% observed a single time. Sequencing used PBMCs. The receptors stem from a human donor in good health (CMV status not recorded). Some clones in this sample may be carry-over from other donors' samples.

This clonotype was observed many times. At one end, the junction sequence differs from germline, possibly due to a read error. The chain uses TRBV7-2 and TRBJ1-2, with D possibly matching TRBD1 (6 bases). This CDR3 comprises 14 residues. Germline V lookup: CDR1 SGHTA, CDR2 FQGNSA. The CDR3 region is CASSLYRESYDYTF. CDR3 sequence (DNA): TGTGCCAGCAGCTTATACAGGGAAAGTTATGACTACACCTTC.

V usage is TRBV18 and J usage is TRBJ1-6, with 9 bases that match TRBD1. The CDR3 spans 14 residues. Germline V gene sequence: CDR1 KGHSH, CDR2 LQKENI. J was trimmed by 8 bases and V by 6 bases; bases with no gene match: 5. The CDR3 DNA reads TGTGCCAGCTCCCGGGACAGGGCTTATTCACCCCTCCACTTT. This translates into CASSRDRAYSPLHF. Based on the CDR3 plus reference TRBV18 and TRBJ1-6, the full variable domain is NAGVMQNPRHLVRRRGQEARLRCSPMKGHSHVYWYRQLPEEGLKFMVYLQKENIIDESGMPKERFSAEFPKEGPSILRIQQVVRGDSAAYFCASSRDRAYSPLHFGNGTRLTVT.